This TCR beta chain appears in the sequencing data of a study of T cell changes during pregnancy in multiple sclerosis. With 2 bases clipped from V and 7 bases from J, the junction kept 5 bases outside the gene matches. This CDR3 spans 15 amino acids. From germline, CDR1 is SGHRS and CDR2 YFSETQ. Measured with immunoSEQ multiplex PCR; TCRdb has only the in-frame clones, and not every one. The sample has fewer than 100,000 clones; about 92% are singletons. The sequencing used peripheral blood, collected after pregnancy. The genes are TRBV5-1 and TRBJ2-1; the match to TRBD2 covers 11 bases. This TCR was recovered from a female donor in good health, enrolled as a control in a pregnancy study. The DNA for the CDR3 is TGCGCCAGCAGCTTACTAGCGGGGGTCCTGAATGAGCAGTTCTTC. Translation gives CASSLLAGVLNEQFF.